The present entry profiles one T cell receptor beta chain with its context. These data belong to a study of blood T cell repertoires in COVID-19. Study in general: The origin of the acute and convalescent COVID-19 samples was the United States, Italy and Spain. Sample material is recorded as cDNA or gDNA derived from T cells, B-cell-depleted T cells, or PBMCs.

Germline V gene data show CDR1 as MNHEY and CDR2 as SVGAGI. The V gene lost 4 bases and the J gene lost 6 bases, with 12 bases spanning the gap. The CDR3 consists of 13 residues. Repertoires were generated with immunoSEQ multiplex PCR, while TCRdb's copy carries only in-frame clones and drops some. The sample shows some 120,000 clones, roughly 71% of them seen only once. Input material: peripheral blood. This clonotype originated in a man of 80 years or more with acute or convalescent COVID-19. V is TRBV6-5 and J is TRBJ1-1; D not resolved. The CDR3 is CASSSSLQAEAFF. The CDR3 coding sequence is TGTGCCAGCAGTTCGTCTCTCCAGGCTGAAGCTTTCTTT.